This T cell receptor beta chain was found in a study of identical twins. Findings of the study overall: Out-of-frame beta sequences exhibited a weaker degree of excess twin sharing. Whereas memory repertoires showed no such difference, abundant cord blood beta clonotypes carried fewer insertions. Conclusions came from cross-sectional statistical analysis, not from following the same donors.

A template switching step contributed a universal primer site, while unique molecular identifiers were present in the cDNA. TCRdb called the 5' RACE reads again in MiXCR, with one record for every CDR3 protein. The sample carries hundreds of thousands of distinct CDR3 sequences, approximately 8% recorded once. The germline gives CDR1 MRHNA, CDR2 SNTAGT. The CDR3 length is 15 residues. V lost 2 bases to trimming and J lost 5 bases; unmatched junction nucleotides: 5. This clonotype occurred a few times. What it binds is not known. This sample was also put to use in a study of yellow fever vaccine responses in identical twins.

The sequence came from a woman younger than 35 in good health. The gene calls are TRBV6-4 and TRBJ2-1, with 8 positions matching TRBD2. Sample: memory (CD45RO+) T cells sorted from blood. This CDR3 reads CASSDMAGGNNEQFF. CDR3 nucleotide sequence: TGTGCCAGCAGTGACATGGCGGGGGGTAACAATGAGCAGTTCTTC.